The present T cell receptor (beta chain) was sequenced within a study of blood T cells in healthy people across ages. The sample holds a few counts of this clonotype. Its matching antigen is unknown. Isolation yielded PBMCs, at least 7 million per sample, in every case. A minimum of 5 micrograms of total RNA was extracted per sample. Then a second PCR, running about 6 to 11 cycles, was carried out with a sample-barcoded 5' primer and a J-beta primer mix. TCRdb re-derived calls from the 5' RACE reads in MiXCR, one entry per CDR3 protein. The sample records 700,000 to 900,000 distinct CDR3 sequences, about 55% being singletons. Regarding the study as a whole: Donor CMV status, an unknown factor, possibly confounded changes in expanded clonotypes.

The CDR3 length is 13 residues. Between the trimmed V and J ends, which lost 8 bases and 13 bases, there was a span of 23 bases. What was sequenced was blood. The receptor comes from a man older than 75 in good health. The V and J genes are TRBV12-3 or TRBV12-4 and TRBJ2-5, with D tentatively TRBD2 (6 bases). CDR3 region: CASRGIGNRERYF. DNA of the CDR3: TGTGCCAGCCGCGGGATCGGAAATCGCGAGCGGTACTTC.